Presented here are 2 T cell receptor beta chains from one specimen sequenced in a study of regulatory T cells in long-lasting Graves disease. Time point given: persistent/refractory GD, antithyroid drugs over 5 years with positive TRAb. Extracted RNA from PBMCs served as the source of the TCR library. With iRepertoire HTBI primers and Arm-PCR of CDR3 regions, TCR beta libraries were built. MiXCR, applied by TCRdb to the multiplex PCR reads, yields one record per CDR3 protein. The sample shows approximately 500,000 distinct CDR3 sequences, 20% to 25% of them seen only once. The sample was peripheral blood mononuclear cells (PBMCs), taken when the disease was refractory, from a patient treated with antithyroid drugs. These receptors originate from a female donor with Graves disease.

The rearrangement links TRBV7-9 to TRBJ1-1; D remains ambiguous. The CDR3 extends over 15 amino acids. The germline V gene encodes CDR1 SEHNR and CDR2 FQNEAQ (reference sequence). Trimming removed 0 bases at V and 4 bases at J, with 12 bases between. CDR3 coding DNA: TGTGCCAGCAGCTTAGCGGTCCAGGTCGGCACTGAAGCTTTCTTT. This encodes CASSLAVQVGTEAFF.

This clonotype occurred a few times. V is TRBV30 and J is TRBJ2-7; D tentatively reads TRBD1 or TRBD2 (5 bases each). The length of the CDR3 is 15 residues. V was cut by 4 bases and J by 1 base, with 17 bases left in between. CDR1 and CDR2 (germline): GTSNPN, SVGIG (reference sequence). CDR3 amino acids: CAWTPRDGRSYEQYF. The CDR3, as DNA: TGTGCCTGGACTCCACGGGACGGTCGGTCCTACGAGCAGTACTTC.